The 13 T cell receptor beta chains below were found in one sample sequenced in a study of cytomegalovirus exposure and HLA in healthy donors (dated by TCRdb to the late 2010s). Libraries came from the immunoSEQ multiplex PCR assay. A mixture of 60 forward primers for TCR Vbeta segments and 13 reverse primers for TCR Jbeta segments was used in the multiplex PCR. As stored in TCRdb, this immuneACCESS dataset retains in-frame rearrangements with V and J assigned. A fraction of the clones does not appear; measured against another copy, unresolved V genes explain less than half of the discrepancy, and the remainder lacks a known reason. The sample has under 150,000 clones on record, around 83% of them singletons. The ten largest clones represent 0.95% to 1.5% of the sample. Specimen: PBMCs. The receptors were gathered from a girl aged 2-10 years in good health and CMV-seronegative.

This clone has more than one count but fewer than ten. J is TRBJ1-1 and V is TRBV5-1; the D is unclear. Germline V lookup: CDR1 SGHRS, CDR2 YFSETQ. This CDR3 is 12 amino acids long. The V gene lost 0 bases and the J gene lost 8 bases, with 8 bases spanning the gap. Written as DNA, the CDR3 is TGCGCCAGCAGCTTGGCGGGGAAAGAAGCTTTCTTT. It is translated as CASSLAGKEAFF.

The gene calls are TRBV5-5 and TRBJ1-5, with 10 bases that match TRBD1. Germline CDR1 SGHKS, CDR2 YYEKEE (reference sequence). The CDR3 extends over 17 amino acids. The J segment lost 1 base and the V segment lost 4 bases, leaving 8 bases of the junction unmatched. The CDR3 spells CASSKDRGAGSNQPQHF. The CDR3 nucleotides are TGTGCCAGCAGCAAGGACAGGGGGGCAGGGAGCAATCAGCCCCAGCATTTT.

The chain carries TRBV10-1 and TRBJ2-5, with 11 bases matching TRBD2. The germline gives CDR1 WNHNN, CDR2 SYGVQD (reference sequence). The CDR3 is 19 residues long. V dropped 2 bases and J dropped 2; count of bases not matched to a gene: 13. The CDR3 loop reads CASSEALAGGPHDQETQYF. The CDR3 DNA is TGCGCCAGCAGTGAGGCTCTAGCGGGGGGCCCCCACGATCAAGAGACCCAGTACTTC.

The chain combines TRBV19 with TRBJ2-4; 7 bases are a match to TRBD2. This CDR3 is built from 18 residues. Germline CDR1 reads LNHDA; CDR2 reads SQIVND (reference sequence). The V gene end was trimmed by 3 bases and the J gene end by 0 bases; junction bases not matched to a gene: 11. This CDR3 reads CASSMRLGGLPAKNIQYF. In nucleotides, the CDR3 is TGTGCCAGTAGTATGCGACTCGGGGGACTACCAGCCAAAAACATTCAGTACTTC.

This sequence joins TRBV29-1 and TRBJ2-7, with 9 bases that match TRBD2. With V trimmed by 4 bases and J by 2 bases, 6 bases remained unmatched. Germline loops: CDR1 SQVTM, CDR2 ANQGSEA. The CDR3 covers 14 residues. In DNA, the CDR3 is TGCAGCGTTGTAGCGGCTAGCGGGACCTACGAGCAGTACTTC. Translated, it gives CSVVAASGTYEQYF.

The genes are TRBV15 and TRBJ2-5; TRBD2 agrees at 9 bases. The J call may be wrong; the DNA end is better matched by TRBJ2-7. This CDR3 contains 15 residues. Germline lookup yields CDR1 LNHNV and CDR2 YYDKDF (reference sequence). CDR3 bases: TGTGCCACCAGCAGAGCTGAGGCGGGGGGGCACGAGCAGTACTTC. Translated, it gives CATSRAEAGGHEQYF.

CDR3 coding DNA: TGTGCCACCAGCGGGACATATATCCTTAATCAGCCCCAGCATTTT. It translates to CATSGTYILNQPQHF. The V and J genes are TRBV15 and TRBJ1-5, with a weak D call TRBD1 (6 bases). Germline V gene lookup returns CDR1 LNHNV and CDR2 YYDKDF (reference sequence). This CDR3 is built from 15 residues. V dropped 5 bases and J dropped 4 bases, with 15 bases sitting between them.

The V and J genes are TRBV5-1 and TRBJ1-2, with 8 bases lining up with TRBD1. CDR1 is SGHRS and CDR2 is YFSETQ in the germline V gene. This CDR3 spans 15 amino acids. V trimming: 2 bases; J trimming: 8 bases; junction bases outside the gene matches: 11. The CDR3: CASSLVLQGAPGYTF. The CDR3 bases are TGCGCCAGCAGCTTAGTCCTGCAGGGGGCACCCGGCTACACCTTC.

This clone was observed once. The V call is TRBV2, the J call TRBJ2-5, with D perhaps TRBD1 (6 bases). The last part of the DNA fits TRBJ2-7 better; the J call may be wrong. This CDR3 is built from 14 residues. CDR1 is SNHLY, CDR2 FYNNEI, per germline. CDR3: CASTFGTSPYEQYF. In nucleotides, the CDR3 is TGTGCCAGCACTTTCGGGACATCCCCCTACGAGCAGTACTTC.

The chain joins TRBV29-1 to TRBJ1-5, with 7 positions matching TRBD1. The CDR3 loop spans 14 amino acids. The junction had 4 bases not matched to a gene; V was cut back by 0 bases and J by 5 bases. CDR1 SQVTM and CDR2 ANQGSEA come from the germline V gene. CDR3 DNA sequence: TGCAGCGTTGAAGATGACAGGGTTGATCAGCCCCAGCATTTT. Translation gives CSVEDDRVDQPQHF.

CDR3 residues: CASSEKGTGGYEQYF. The CDR3 DNA is TGTGCCAGCAGTGAAAAGGGGACAGGGGGCTACGAGCAGTACTTC. The chain joins TRBV6-1 to TRBJ2-7; 11 bases align to TRBD1. Unmatched junction bases numbered 3, after V lost 2 bases and J lost 3 bases. The CDR3 runs 15 residues. The germline CDR1 and CDR2 sequences are MNHNS and SASEGT.

The chain employs TRBV4-2 and TRBJ2-3; 10 bases fit TRBD2. The germline V gene encodes CDR1 LGHNA and CDR2 YNFKEQ. CDR3 length: 18 amino acids. Losses at the gene ends were 0 bases for V and 4 bases for J; bases not matched to a gene: 10. CDR3 residues: CASSQESPSGGVSDTQYF. The CDR3 DNA reads as TGTGCCAGCAGCCAAGAATCGCCTAGCGGGGGCGTCTCAGATACGCAGTATTTT.

This clone has only a few counts. This chain joins TRBV6-1 and TRBJ1-2; D is undetermined. The CDR3 consists of 13 residues. Germline values: CDR1 MNHNS, CDR2 SASEGT. The germline V and J ends were trimmed by 1 base and 3 bases, with 6 bases remaining between them. The CDR3 nucleotides are TGTGCCAGCAGTGAAGTACGGGACTATGGCTACACCTTC. Protein product: CASSEVRDYGYTF.